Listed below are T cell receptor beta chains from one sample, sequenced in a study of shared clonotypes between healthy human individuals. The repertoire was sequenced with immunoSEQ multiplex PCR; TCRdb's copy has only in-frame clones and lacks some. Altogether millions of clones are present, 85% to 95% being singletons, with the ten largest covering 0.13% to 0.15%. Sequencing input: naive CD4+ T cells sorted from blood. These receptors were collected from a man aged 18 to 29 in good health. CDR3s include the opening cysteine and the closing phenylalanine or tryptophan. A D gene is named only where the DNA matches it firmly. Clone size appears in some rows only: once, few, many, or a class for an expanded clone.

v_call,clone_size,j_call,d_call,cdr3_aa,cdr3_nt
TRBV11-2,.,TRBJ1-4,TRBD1,CASSSGQGHEKLFF,TGTGCCAGCAGCTCCGGACAGGGCCATGAAAAACTGTTTTTT
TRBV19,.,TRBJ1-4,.,CASTPPGERKLFF,TGTGCCAGTACCCCGCCGGGGGAGAGGAAACTGTTTTTT
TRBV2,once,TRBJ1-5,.,CASSASQLNQPQHF,TGTGCCAGCAGTGCTTCCCAGCTTAATCAGCCCCAGCATTTT
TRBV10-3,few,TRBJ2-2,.,CAISGVTGELFF,TGTGCCATCAGTGGGGTCACCGGGGAGCTGTTTTTT
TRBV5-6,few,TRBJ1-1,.,CASSLRRNTEAFF,TGTGCCAGCAGCTTAAGGCGGAACACTGAAGCTTTCTTT
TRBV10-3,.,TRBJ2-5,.,CAIKASEGGETQYF,TGTGCCATCAAGGCTAGCGAGGGGGGGGAGACCCAGTACTTC
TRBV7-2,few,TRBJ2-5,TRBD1,CASSRDRGETQYF,TGTGCCAGCAGCCGGGACAGGGGGGAGACCCAGTACTTC
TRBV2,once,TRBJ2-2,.,CASVRGFNTGELFF,TGTGCCAGCGTTAGGGGGTTTAACACCGGGGAGCTGTTTTTT
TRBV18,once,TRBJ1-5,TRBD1,CASQGGVSNQPQHF,TGTGCCAGCCAGGGGGGGGTTAGCAATCAGCCCCAGCATTTT
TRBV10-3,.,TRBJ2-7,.,CAISESQQGPYEQYF,TGTGCCATCAGTGAGTCGCAACAGGGACCCTACGAGCAGTACTTC
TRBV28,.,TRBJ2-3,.,CASGLTGASDTQYF,TGTGCCAGTGGCCTGACGGGGGCTTCAGATACGCAGTATTTT
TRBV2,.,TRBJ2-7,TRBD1,CASTGDRALEQYF,TGTGCCAGCACGGGGGACAGGGCGTTGGAGCAGTACTTC
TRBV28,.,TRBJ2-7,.,CASSSRTPPYEQYF,TGTGCCAGCAGTTCTCGGACACCACCCTACGAGCAGTACTTC
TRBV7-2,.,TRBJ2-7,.,CASSSQSRDHINSYEQYF,TGTGCCAGCAGCTCCCAGTCGCGGGACCATATAAACTCCTACGAGCAGTACTTC
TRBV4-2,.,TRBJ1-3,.,CASSQDSRRRNGNTIYF,TGTGCCAGCAGCCAAGACTCTAGACGACGGAATGGAAACACCATATATTTT
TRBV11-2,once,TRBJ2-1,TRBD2,CASSLGRGGANEQFF,TGTGCCAGCAGCTTAGGGCGGGGGGGCGCGAATGAGCAGTTCTTC
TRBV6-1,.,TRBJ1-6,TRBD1,CASSEGQQNSPLHF,TGTGCCAGCAGTGAGGGACAGCAGAATTCACCCCTCCACTTT
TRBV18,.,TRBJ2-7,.,CASSPGRTTYEQYF,TGTGCCAGCTCACCAGGTCGGACAACCTACGAGCAGTACTTC
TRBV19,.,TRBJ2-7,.,CASSMVAGTYEQYF,TGTGCCAGTAGTATGGTAGCAGGGACCTACGAGCAGTACTTC
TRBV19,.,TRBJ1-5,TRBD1,CASSSGTGVIQPQHF,TGTGCCAGTAGTAGCGGGACAGGGGTCATTCAGCCCCAGCATTTT
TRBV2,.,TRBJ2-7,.,CASSARLDLYEQYF,TGTGCCAGCAGTGCCCGACTCGACTTGTACGAGCAGTACTTC
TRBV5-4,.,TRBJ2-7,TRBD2,CASSLSSGRSYEQYF,TGTGCCAGCAGCCTCTCTAGCGGGAGATCCTACGAGCAGTACTTC
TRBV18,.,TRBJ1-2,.,CASSPVSAGSNYGYTF,TGTGCCAGCTCACCTGTCTCAGCGGGTTCTAACTATGGCTACACCTTC
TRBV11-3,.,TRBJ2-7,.,CASSPGLGESGEQYF,TGTGCCAGCAGCCCGGGTCTGGGGGAGAGCGGCGAGCAGTACTTC